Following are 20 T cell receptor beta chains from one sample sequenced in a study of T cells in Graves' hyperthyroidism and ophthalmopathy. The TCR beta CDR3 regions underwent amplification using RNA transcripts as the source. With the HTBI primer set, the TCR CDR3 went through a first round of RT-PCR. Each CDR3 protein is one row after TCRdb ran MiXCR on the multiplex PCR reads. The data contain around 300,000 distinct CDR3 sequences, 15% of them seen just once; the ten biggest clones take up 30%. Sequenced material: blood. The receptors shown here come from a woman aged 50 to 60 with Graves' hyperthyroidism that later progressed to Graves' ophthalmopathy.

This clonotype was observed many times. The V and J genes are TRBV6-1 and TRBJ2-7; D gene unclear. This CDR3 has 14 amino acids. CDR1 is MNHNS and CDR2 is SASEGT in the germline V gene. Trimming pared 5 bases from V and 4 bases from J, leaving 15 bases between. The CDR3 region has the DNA TGTGCCAGCAGTTACGATCCGGGTGGGTACGAGCAGTACTTC. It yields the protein CASSYDPGGYEQYF.

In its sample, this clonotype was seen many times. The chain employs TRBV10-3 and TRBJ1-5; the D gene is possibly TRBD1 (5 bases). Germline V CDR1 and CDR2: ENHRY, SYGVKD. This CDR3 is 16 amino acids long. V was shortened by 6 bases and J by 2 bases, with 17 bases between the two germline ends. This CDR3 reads CAISTAGPEGNQPQHF. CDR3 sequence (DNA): TGTGCCATCAGCACTGCGGGACCCGAGGGCAATCAGCCCCAGCATTTT.

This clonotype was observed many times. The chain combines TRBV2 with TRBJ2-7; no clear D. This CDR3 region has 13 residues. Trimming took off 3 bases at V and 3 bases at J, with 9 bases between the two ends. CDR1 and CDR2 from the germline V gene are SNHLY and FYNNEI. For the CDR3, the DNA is TGTGCCAGCAGTGAGTCCAACATCTACGAGCAGTACTTC. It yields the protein CASSESNIYEQYF.

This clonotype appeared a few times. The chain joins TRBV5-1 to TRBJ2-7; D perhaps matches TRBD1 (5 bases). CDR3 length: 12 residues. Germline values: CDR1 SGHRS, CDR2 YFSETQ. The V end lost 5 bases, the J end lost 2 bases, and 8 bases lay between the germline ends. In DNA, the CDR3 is TGCGCCAGCAGTACAGGCCCCTACGAGCAGTACTTC. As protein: CASSTGPYEQYF.

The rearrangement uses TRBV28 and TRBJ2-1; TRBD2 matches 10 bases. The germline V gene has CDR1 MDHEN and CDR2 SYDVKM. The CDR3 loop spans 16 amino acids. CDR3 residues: CASCEREGTFRNEQFF. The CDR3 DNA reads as TGTGCGAGCTGTGAGCGGGAGGGAACATTTAGGAATGAGCAGTTCTTC.

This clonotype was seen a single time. CDR3 DNA: TGTGCCAGCAATTTCCCTCGACTAGCCGGATACAATGAGCAGTTCTTC. Its translation: CASNFPRLAGYNEQFF. The chain links TRBV28 to TRBJ2-1, with 7 bases identical to TRBD2. The CDR3 is 16 residues long. CDR1 and CDR2 (germline): MDHEN, SYDVKM. Unmatched junction bases numbered 13, after V lost 7 bases and J lost 4 bases.

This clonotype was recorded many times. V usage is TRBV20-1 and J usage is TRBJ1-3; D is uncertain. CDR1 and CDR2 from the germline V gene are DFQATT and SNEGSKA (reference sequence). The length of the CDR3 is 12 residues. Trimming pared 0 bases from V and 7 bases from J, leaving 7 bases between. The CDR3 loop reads CSARDRVNTIYF. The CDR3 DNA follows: TGCAGTGCTAGAGATCGGGTTAACACCATATATTTT.

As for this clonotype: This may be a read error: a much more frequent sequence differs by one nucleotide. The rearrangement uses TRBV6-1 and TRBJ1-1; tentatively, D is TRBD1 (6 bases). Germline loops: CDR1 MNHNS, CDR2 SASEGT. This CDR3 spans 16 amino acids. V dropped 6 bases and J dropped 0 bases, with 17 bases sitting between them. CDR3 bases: TGTGCCAGCAGGTCGGGACTGGGGGCGGTGAACACTGAAGCTTTCTTT. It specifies CASRSGLGAVNTEAFF.

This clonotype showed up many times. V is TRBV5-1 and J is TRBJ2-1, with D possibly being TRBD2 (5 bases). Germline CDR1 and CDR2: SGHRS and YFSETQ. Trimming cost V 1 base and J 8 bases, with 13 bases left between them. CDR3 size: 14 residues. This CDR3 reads CASSLNSGSDEQFF. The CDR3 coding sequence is TGCGCCAGCAGCTTGAACAGCGGTTCGGATGAGCAGTTCTTC.

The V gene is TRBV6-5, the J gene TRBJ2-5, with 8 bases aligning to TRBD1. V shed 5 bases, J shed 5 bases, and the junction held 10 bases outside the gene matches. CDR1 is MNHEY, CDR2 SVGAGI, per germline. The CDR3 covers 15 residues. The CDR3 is CASSHQGALTETQYF. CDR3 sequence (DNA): TGTGCCAGCAGTCACCAGGGGGCCCTTACGGAGACCCAGTACTTC.

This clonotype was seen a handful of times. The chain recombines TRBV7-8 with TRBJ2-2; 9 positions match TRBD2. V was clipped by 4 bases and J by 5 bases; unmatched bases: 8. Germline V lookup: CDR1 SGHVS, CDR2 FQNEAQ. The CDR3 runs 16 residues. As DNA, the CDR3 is TGTGCCAGCAGCTCTCGGGTAGCGGGAGTTACCGGGGAGCTGTTTTTT. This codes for CASSSRVAGVTGELFF.

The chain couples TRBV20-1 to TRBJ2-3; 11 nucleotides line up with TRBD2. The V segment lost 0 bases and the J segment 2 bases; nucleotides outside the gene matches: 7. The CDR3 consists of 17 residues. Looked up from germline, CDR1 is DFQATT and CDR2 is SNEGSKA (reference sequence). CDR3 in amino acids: CSARDRLAGGHTDTQYF. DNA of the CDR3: TGCAGTGCTAGAGATAGGCTAGCGGGAGGCCACACAGATACGCAGTATTTT.

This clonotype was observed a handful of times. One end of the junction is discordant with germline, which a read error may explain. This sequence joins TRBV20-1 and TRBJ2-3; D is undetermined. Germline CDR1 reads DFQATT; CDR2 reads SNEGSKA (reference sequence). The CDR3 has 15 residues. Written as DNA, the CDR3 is TGCAATGCTAGAGGTATCCGAACTAGCACAGATACGCAGTATTTT. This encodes CNARGIRTSTDTQYF.

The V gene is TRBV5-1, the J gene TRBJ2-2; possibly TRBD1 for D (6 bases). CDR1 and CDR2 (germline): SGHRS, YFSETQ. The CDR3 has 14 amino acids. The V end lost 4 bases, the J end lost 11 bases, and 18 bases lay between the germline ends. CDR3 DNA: TGCGCCAGCAGCCCCCCCCTGGCAGGGGTTGAGCTGTTTTTT. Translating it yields CASSPPLAGVELFF. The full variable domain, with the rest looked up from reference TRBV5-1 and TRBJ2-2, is KAGVTQTPRYLIKTRGQQVTLSCSPISGHRSVSWYQQTPGQGLQFLFEYFSETQRNKGNFPGRFSGRQFSNSRSEMNVSTLELGDSALYLCASSPPLAGVELFFGEGSRLTVL.

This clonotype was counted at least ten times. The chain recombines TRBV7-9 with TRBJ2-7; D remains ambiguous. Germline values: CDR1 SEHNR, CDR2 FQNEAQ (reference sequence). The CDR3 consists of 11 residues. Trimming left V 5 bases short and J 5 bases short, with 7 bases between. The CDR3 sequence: CASSLLDEQYF. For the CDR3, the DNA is TGTGCCAGCAGCCTCCTTGACGAGCAGTACTTC.

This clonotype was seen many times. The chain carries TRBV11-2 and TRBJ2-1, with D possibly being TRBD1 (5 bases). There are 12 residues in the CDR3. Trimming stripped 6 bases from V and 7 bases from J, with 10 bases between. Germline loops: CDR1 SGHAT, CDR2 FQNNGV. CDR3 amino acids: CASSDQGNEQFF. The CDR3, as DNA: TGTGCCAGCAGTGATCAGGGAAATGAGCAGTTCTTC.

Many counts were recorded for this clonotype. CDR3 bases: TGTGCCAGCAGCCCCCGGGCCGGACAGGGCGTCATTGGCACTGAAGCTTTCTTT. Residues: CASSPRAGQGVIGTEAFF. The chain has TRBV11-2 and TRBJ1-1; 8 bases match TRBD1. The CDR3 is made up of 18 amino acids. Trimming removed 5 bases from V and 4 bases from J; junction bases left unmatched: 18. Germline values: CDR1 SGHAT, CDR2 FQNNGV.

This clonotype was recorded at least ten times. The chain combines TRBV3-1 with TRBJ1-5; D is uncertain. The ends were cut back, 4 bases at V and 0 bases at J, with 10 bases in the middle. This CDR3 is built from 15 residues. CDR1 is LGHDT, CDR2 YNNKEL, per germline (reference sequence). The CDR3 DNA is TGTGCCAGCAGCCGATCAGCTTATAGCAATCAGCCCCAGCATTTT. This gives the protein CASSRSAYSNQPQHF.

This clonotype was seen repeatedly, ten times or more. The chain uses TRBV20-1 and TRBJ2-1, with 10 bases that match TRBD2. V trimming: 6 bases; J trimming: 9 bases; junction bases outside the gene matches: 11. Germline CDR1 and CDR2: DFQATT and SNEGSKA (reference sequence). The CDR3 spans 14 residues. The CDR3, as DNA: TGCAGTGCCTTAACTAGCGGGGTTCTAACTGAGCAGTTCTTC. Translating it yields CSALTSGVLTEQFF.

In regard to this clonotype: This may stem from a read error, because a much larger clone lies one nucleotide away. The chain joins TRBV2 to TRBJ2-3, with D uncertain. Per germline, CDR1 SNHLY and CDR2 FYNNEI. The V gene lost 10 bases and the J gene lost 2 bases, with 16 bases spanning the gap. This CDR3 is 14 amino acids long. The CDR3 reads CANGEVLHTDTQYF. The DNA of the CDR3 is TGTGCCAACGGTGAGGTACTTCACACAGATACGCAGTATTTT.